This entry lists 27 T cell receptor beta chains sequenced from one sample in a study of blood T cell repertoires in COVID-19. Some clones are missing from TCRdb's copy, which holds only in-frame ones; the method was immunoSEQ multiplex PCR. The data contain 150,000 or so clones, about 89% of them seen just once; the ten biggest clones take up 6% to 7%. The sequencing input was peripheral blood. These receptors were collected from an elderly man with acute or convalescent COVID-19.

V gene TRBV24-1 combines with J gene TRBJ2-3; TRBD2 agrees at 7 bases. The J segment lost 5 bases and the V segment lost 5 bases, leaving 12 bases of the junction unmatched. Germline loops: CDR1 KGHDR, CDR2 SFDVKD. The CDR3 length is 16 residues. The CDR3 is CATSGGGASGQDTQYF. The CDR3 DNA reads TGTGCCACCAGTGGGGGTGGGGCTAGCGGTCAAGATACGCAGTATTTT.

The rearrangement joins TRBV10-2 to TRBJ1-1, with D possibly being TRBD1 (5 bases). The ends were cut back, 7 bases at V and 2 bases at J, with 11 bases in the middle. The CDR3 is made up of 13 amino acids. Per germline, CDR1 WSHSY and CDR2 SAAADI. The CDR3 sequence: CASMGQPNTEAFF. In nucleotides, the CDR3 is TGCGCCAGCATGGGGCAGCCCAACACTGAAGCTTTCTTT.

The chain is built from TRBV7-2 and TRBJ2-7; D is unresolved. The length of the CDR3 is 13 residues. Trimming took 5 bases from V and 6 from J, leaving 14 bases between them. Germline V gene data show CDR1 as SGHTA and CDR2 as FQGNSA. The CDR3 protein is CASSLPRSGEQYF. The CDR3 DNA sequence: TGTGCCAGCAGCCTCCCTCGTTCGGGCGAGCAGTACTTC.

Concerning this clone itself: The junction shows a germline mismatch at one end, possibly a read error. Other DNA sequences from this sample encode an identical CDR3 as well. The V gene is TRBV2, the J gene TRBJ1-1, with D uncertain. CDR3 length: 11 amino acids. Germline assignment: CDR1 SNHLY and CDR2 FYNNEI. The CDR3 coding sequence is TGTGCCAGCAGACCGAGGGATGAAGCTTTTTTT. Translating gives CASRPRDEAFF.

The rearrangement joins TRBV28 to TRBJ2-7; perhaps TRBD1 as D (5 bases). Trimming took 2 bases from V and 3 from J, leaving 17 bases between them. CDR3 length: 16 amino acids. CDR1 is MDHEN and CDR2 is SYDVKM in the germline V gene. CDR3 amino acids: CASSLQNGVTDYEQYF. The DNA of the CDR3 is TGTGCCAGCAGTTTACAAAATGGGGTGACAGACTACGAGCAGTACTTC.

DNA of the CDR3: TGTGCCAGCAGCCCGCAAGCGGGGCCCTCAGATACGCAGTATTTT. Amino acid sequence: CASSPQAGPSDTQYF. The V call is TRBV3-1 (or the pseudogene TRBV3-2), the J call TRBJ2-3; 7 bases agree with TRBD2. Germline V lookup: CDR1 LGHDT, CDR2 YNNKEL (reference sequence). This CDR3 region has 15 residues. J was trimmed by 4 bases and V by 4 bases; bases with no gene match: 8.

This sequence joins TRBV21-1 and TRBJ2-6; the table gives TRBD2 as D, unverified against the DNA. TRBV21-1 is a pseudogene segment. The CDR3 spans 17 residues. The CDR3 spells CASSSQRSGSGANVLTF. The CDR3 DNA reads TGTGCCAGCAGCTCCCAACGCTCGGGCTCTGGGGCCAACGTCCTGACTTTC.

The genes are TRBV5-1 and TRBJ2-7; no clear D. From germline, CDR1 is SGHRS and CDR2 YFSETQ. The length of the CDR3 is 12 residues. The V and J ends lost 2 bases and 6 bases respectively, with 9 bases between them. The CDR3 DNA reads TGCGCCAGCAGCTTAGTACAGAGCGAGCAGTACTTC. Translation gives CASSLVQSEQYF.

The chain links TRBV6-5 to TRBJ1-1; no reliable D call. CDR3 length: 12 amino acids. CDR1 MNHEY and CDR2 SVGAGI come from the germline V gene. Trimming shortened V by 7 bases and J by 3 bases, and 9 bases separated the two germline ends. CDR3 residues: CASKREYTEAFF. CDR3 sequence (DNA): TGTGCCAGCAAGAGGGAGTACACTGAAGCTTTCTTT.

This chain uses TRBV5-1 with TRBJ1-1, with 8 positions matching TRBD1. This CDR3 contains 15 residues. Germline-derived CDR1 and CDR2 are SGHRS and YFSETQ. With V trimmed by 5 bases and J by 5 bases, 11 bases remained unmatched. CDR3 sequence: CASSHQGAEGTEAFF. As DNA, the CDR3 is TGCGCCAGCAGTCACCAGGGGGCCGAGGGGACTGAAGCTTTCTTT.

V usage is TRBV7-9 and J usage is TRBJ2-3; D might be TRBD2 (6 bases). This CDR3 is built from 14 residues. Germline lookup yields CDR1 SEHNR and CDR2 FQNEAQ (reference sequence). The V end lost 3 bases, the J end lost 2 bases, and 9 bases lay between the germline ends. This chain's CDR3 is CASSFGGTTDTQYF. The CDR3 nucleotides read TGTGCCAGCAGCTTCGGGGGAACCACAGATACGCAGTATTTT.

This chain joins TRBV18 and TRBJ2-1; 8 bases agree with TRBD1. This CDR3 contains 16 residues. Germline lookup yields CDR1 KGHSH and CDR2 LQKENI. V was clipped by 1 base and J by 6 bases; unmatched bases: 8. CDR3 in DNA: TGTGCCAGCTCACCACGGCAGGGGGCCGTTGGCAATGAGCAGTTCTTC. Its translation: CASSPRQGAVGNEQFF. The entire variable domain, with the rest obtained from reference TRBV18 and TRBJ2-1, is as follows: NAGVMQNPRHLVRRRGQEARLRCSPMKGHSHVYWYRQLPEEGLKFMVYLQKENIIDESGMPKERFSAEFPKEGPSILRIQQVVRGDSAAYFCASSPRQGAVGNEQFFGPGTRLTVL.

This chain joins TRBV10-3 and TRBJ1-4, with D possibly matching TRBD1 (6 bases). CDR1 ENHRY and CDR2 SYGVKD come from the germline V gene. The CDR3 is 15 amino acids. V shed 4 bases and J shed 8 bases, with 17 bases lying between them. CDR3 loop: CAISVGLDRPEKLFF. DNA of the CDR3: TGTGCCATCAGTGTCGGGCTAGACAGGCCGGAAAAACTGTTTTTT.

A single count supports this clone. The V gene is TRBV6-5, the J gene TRBJ1-2; TRBD1 aligns across 10 bases. The V gene's germline CDR1 is MNHEY and CDR2 SVGAGI. With 1 base clipped from V and 8 bases from J, the junction kept 1 base outside the gene matches. This CDR3 region has 13 residues. The DNA of the CDR3 is TGTGCCAGCAGTTACTGGGACAGGGGAGGCTACACCTTC. It encodes CASSYWDRGGYTF.

This rearrangement joins TRBV5-1 to TRBJ1-2; 9 bases align to TRBD1. The germline V gene has CDR1 SGHRS and CDR2 YFSETQ. The CDR3 spans 16 residues. Germline trimming cut 0 bases from V and 4 bases from J; bases unmatched to any gene: 7. The CDR3 sequence: CASSLADRGSGYGYTF. CDR3 DNA sequence: TGCGCCAGCAGCTTGGCGGACAGGGGAAGTGGCTATGGCTACACCTTC.

V usage is TRBV3-1 (or the pseudogene TRBV3-2) and J usage is TRBJ1-2; D is uncertain. CDR3 length: 13 amino acids. The V end was cut by 1 base, the J end by 8 bases, with 11 bases between. CDR1 and CDR2 (germline): LGHDT, YNNKEL (reference sequence). CDR3: CASSQAASGGYTF. CDR3 nucleotides: TGTGCCAGCAGCCAAGCGGCCTCAGGAGGCTACACCTTC.

As to this clone: The germline gene is not matched at one end of the junction; a read error may be the cause. The chain combines TRBV6-1 with TRBJ1-2, with 7 bases identical to TRBD1. CDR3 length: 13 amino acids. Germline V CDR1 and CDR2: MNHNS, SASEGT. The CDR3 here is CASREDRVGGYTF. CDR3 nucleotide sequence: TGTGCCAGCAGGGAAGACAGGGTTGGTGGCTACACCTTC.

This clone occurred once. This sequence joins TRBV5-4 and TRBJ2-3, with TRBD2 matching over 11 bases. Looked up from germline, CDR1 is SGHNT and CDR2 is YYREEE (reference sequence). Trimming cost V 3 bases and J 7 bases; bases outside gene matches: 7. CDR3 size: 15 residues. The CDR3 loop reads CASSSRTSGLYTQYF. CDR3 DNA: TGTGCCAGCAGCTCTAGGACTAGCGGGTTATATACGCAGTATTTT.

The chain employs TRBV6-4 and TRBJ1-1, with D possibly TRBD1 on 5 matching bases. In germline, CDR1 is MRHNA, CDR2 SNTAGT. The CDR3 length is 12 residues. V dropped 8 bases and J dropped 0 bases, with 7 bases sitting between them. CDR3 sequence: CASGRVNTEAFF. CDR3 bases: TGTGCCAGCGGCAGGGTGAACACTGAAGCTTTCTTT.

CDR3 amino acids: CASSLGTAAYEQYF. CDR3 DNA: TGTGCCAGCAGCTTGGGGACAGCGGCCTACGAGCAGTACTTC. The rearrangement uses TRBV7-9 and TRBJ2-7; the match to TRBD1 covers 7 bases. In germline, CDR1 is SEHNR, CDR2 FQNEAQ (reference sequence). Germline trimming cut 3 bases from V and 2 bases from J; bases unmatched to any gene: 4. CDR3 size: 14 residues. Combining the CDR3 with reference TRBV7-9 and TRBJ2-7 gives the whole variable domain DTGVSQNPRHKITKRGQNVTFRCDPISEHNRLYWYRQTLGQGPEFLTYFQNEAQLEKSRLLSDRFSAERPKGSFSTLEIQRTEQGDSAMYLCASSLGTAAYEQYFGPGTRLTVT.

The rearrangement uses TRBV24-1 and TRBJ1-5; 7 positions match TRBD1. The CDR3 extends over 15 amino acids. The ends lost 3 bases at V and 2 bases at J; junction bases unmatched: 3. Germline V gives CDR1 KGHDR, CDR2 SFDVKD. Here the CDR3 reads CATSDDDRGNQPQHF. The CDR3 coding sequence is TGTGCCACCAGTGATGACGACAGGGGCAATCAGCCCCAGCATTTT.

This clone was observed a single time. The V and J genes are TRBV20-1 and TRBJ1-2, with D unresolved. Germline CDR1 DFQATT, CDR2 SNEGSKA (reference sequence). Trimming pared 3 bases from V and 0 bases from J, leaving 5 bases between. This CDR3 spans 12 amino acids. CDR3 in DNA: TGCAGTGCTAGTACAGCTAACTATGGCTACACCTTC. Its protein product is CSASTANYGYTF.

This chain connects TRBV4-1 to TRBJ1-4; D is unresolved. This CDR3 region has 16 residues. Trimming removed 1 base from V and 5 bases from J, with 14 bases in between. The germline V gene encodes CDR1 MGHRA and CDR2 YSYEKL. The CDR3 loop reads CASSQVPTLLNEKLFF. The CDR3 nucleotides are TGCGCCAGCAGCCAAGTCCCGACTCTATTAAATGAAAAACTGTTTTTT.

This clone has a handful of counts. Other nucleotide sequences from this sample produce the same CDR3. This chain uses TRBV18 with TRBJ2-3; D unresolved. V lost 0 bases and J 2 bases, leaving 3 bases between the germline ends. The CDR3 has 13 residues. Germline CDR1 KGHSH, CDR2 LQKENI. CDR3 DNA sequence: TGTGCCAGCTCACCACCCAACACAGATACGCAGTATTTT. This gives the protein CASSPPNTDTQYF.

The rearrangement joins TRBV3-1 (or the pseudogene TRBV3-2) to TRBJ2-5, with 10 bases aligning to TRBD2. Unmatched junction bases numbered 8, after V lost 3 bases and J lost 1 base. The CDR3 covers 17 residues. Germline V lookup: CDR1 LGHDT, CDR2 YNNKEL (reference sequence). Written as DNA, the CDR3 is TGTGCCAGCAGCCAGGCCCTGAGCGGGAGGGTCCAAGAGACCCAGTACTTC. Translation: CASSQALSGRVQETQYF.

V gene TRBV9 combines with J gene TRBJ2-3; D call uncertain. V was trimmed by 5 bases and J by 4 bases, leaving 17 bases between them. Germline CDR1 SGDLS, CDR2 YYNGEE. The CDR3 has 15 amino acids. CDR3 coding DNA: TGTGCCAGCAGTCCCCAAGTCGGAGCGTCAGATACGCAGTATTTT. Its translation: CASSPQVGASDTQYF.

This clone was seen only a few times. J is TRBJ1-1 and V is TRBV3-1 (or the pseudogene TRBV3-2), with D unclear. CDR3 size: 11 residues. With 4 bases removed from V and 7 bases from J, the gap between germline ends came to 7 bases. Germline lookup yields CDR1 LGHDT and CDR2 YNNKEL (reference sequence). CDR3 sequence reads: CASSLGNEAFF. For the CDR3, the DNA is TGTGCCAGCAGCCTCGGGAATGAAGCTTTCTTT.